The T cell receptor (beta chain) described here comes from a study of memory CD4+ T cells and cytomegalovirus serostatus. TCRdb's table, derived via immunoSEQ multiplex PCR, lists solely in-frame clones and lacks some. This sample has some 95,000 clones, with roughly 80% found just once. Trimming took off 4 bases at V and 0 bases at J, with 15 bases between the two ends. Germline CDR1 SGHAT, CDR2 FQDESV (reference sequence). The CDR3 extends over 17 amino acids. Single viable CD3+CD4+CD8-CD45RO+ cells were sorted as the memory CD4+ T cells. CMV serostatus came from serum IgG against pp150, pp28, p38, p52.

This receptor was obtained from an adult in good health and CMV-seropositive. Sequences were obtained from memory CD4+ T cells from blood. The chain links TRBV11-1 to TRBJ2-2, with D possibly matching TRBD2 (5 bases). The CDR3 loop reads CASSSFLEATNTGELFF. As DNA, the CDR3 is TGTGCCAGCAGCTCCTTTCTGGAGGCCACGAACACCGGGGAGCTGTTTTTT.